This T cell receptor beta chain is from a study of T cells expressing NK-cell markers. On the study more broadly: Obtained from sorted CD3+CD56+NKG2C+, CD3+CD56+NKG2C- and CD3+CD56-NKG2C+ T cells were the TCR beta repertoires. Within the sequenced cohort of eight donors, seven exhibited HCMV seropositivity and one was seronegative.

Regarding the study as a whole: Of the CD8+ T cell pool in 6 or 7 donors, about 1.0-7.0% was accounted for by dominant NKG2C+ clonotypes. Whether the expanded NKG2C+ T cell clones recognized HCMV remained unclear.

The CDR3 length is 15 residues. Per the germline V gene, CDR1 is SGHAT and CDR2 is FQDESV (reference sequence). Worth noting for this clonotype: No antigen is known for it.

TCRdb re-called the 5' RACE reads and gives one entry per CDR3 protein, without DNA. The sample has approximately 380,000 distinct CDR3 sequences. Sequencing was carried out using blood T cells: a sorted CD56 or NKG2C T cell subset, CD4+ or CD8+ T cells, or bulk PBMC T cells (not recorded which). This TCR was recovered from a man aged 18-75 years in good health. V usage is TRBV11-1 and J usage is TRBJ2-3; TCRdb's D call, TRBD1, is unchecked because there is no DNA. The CDR3 is CASTPTGYIGDTQYF.